This T cell receptor (beta chain) was sequenced for a study of response to subunit inactivated influenza vaccine. Study-wide results and caveats: Authors suggested that a seasonal influenza vaccination recruits few new T cells each time.

CDR3 length: 15 residues. The germline V and J ends were trimmed by 6 bases and 7 bases, with 18 bases remaining between them. CDR1 and CDR2 from the germline V gene are MNHEY and SVGEGT. In TCRdb, the RT-PCR reads were re-called with MiXCR into one record per CDR3 protein. The sample records approximately 700,000 distinct CDR3 sequences, roughly 14% being singletons. To note about this clonotype: The antigen is undetermined.

The TCR comes from a man between 50 and 59 years old who received an inactivated influenza vaccine. The V call is TRBV6-2 or TRBV6-3, the J call TRBJ1-4, with D possibly being TRBD1 (6 bases). Here the sequenced sample was PBMCs from blood, taken around two weeks before vaccination. The CDR3 nucleotides are TGTGCCAGCAGGCAACAGGGCGCCCGCGGTGAAAAACTGTTTTTT. This gives the protein CASRQQGARGEKLFF.